Listed below are T cell receptor beta chains from one sample, sequenced in a study of Graves' ophthalmopathy and Graves' hyperthyroidism. TCRdb analysed the multiplex PCR reads with MiXCR anew, one entry per CDR3 protein. The table shows 150,000 to 200,000 distinct CDR3 sequences, with roughly 36% occurring only once. The sequenced sample was peripheral blood. The source is a man younger than 40 with Graves' ophthalmopathy. Each CDR3 is given with its conserved first and last residue. D genes are given only for firm matches. Size is stated for part of the rows, as once, few or many counts, or as a class when the clone is expanded.

v_gene	abundance	d_gene	j_gene	CDR3aa	CDR3nt
TRBV5-1	many	NA	TRBJ1-2	CASSPNREYGYTF	TGCGCCAGCAGTCCAAACAGGGAGTATGGCTACACCTTC
TRBV19	NA	NA	TRBJ1-1	CASSETGYVTEAFF	TGTGCCAGTAGTGAAACAGGGTATGTCACTGAAGCTTTCTTT
TRBV2	many	NA	TRBJ2-4	CASSEAAQGKGIQYF	TGTGCCAGCAGTGAAGCGGCACAGGGTAAGGGCATTCAGTACTTC
TRBV11-2	NA	NA	TRBJ2-5	CASSLTAGTAAQYF	TGTGCCAGCAGCTTAACGGCAGGGACGGCGGCCCAGTACTTC
TRBV12-3/TRBV12-4	NA	NA	TRBJ1-1	CASSLGGGARSEAFF	TGTGCCAGCAGTCTCGGGGGGGGGGCGCGATCCGAAGCTTTCTTT
TRBV25-1	NA	TRBD1	TRBJ2-5	CASSGRQGAEETQYF	TGTGCCAGCAGTGGACGACAGGGGGCAGAAGAGACCCAGTACTTC
TRBV6-5	many	NA	TRBJ1-1	CASSPSAGRNTEAFF	TGTGCCAGCAGTCCATCGGCGGGCAGGAACACTGAAGCTTTCTTT
TRBV7-2	many	TRBD1	TRBJ1-1	CASSSQGAPEAFF	TGTGCCAGCAGCTCGCAGGGGGCCCCTGAAGCTTTCTTT
TRBV19	many	TRBD1	TRBJ1-1	CATKKGQGTANTEAFF	TGTGCCACCAAGAAGGGACAGGGAACGGCGAACACTGAAGCTTTCTTT
TRBV20-1	many	NA	TRBJ1-1	CSAKLNTEAFF	TGCAGTGCTAAATTAAACACTGAAGCTTTCTTT
TRBV7-8	few	NA	TRBJ2-7	CASSLARTGEQYF	TGTGCCAGCAGCTTAGCGCGGACCGGAGAGCAGTACTTC
TRBV4-1	NA	TRBD2	TRBJ2-2	CASSLRGDNTGELFF	TGCGCCAGCAGCCTTCGGGGGGATAACACCGGGGAGCTGTTTTTT
TRBV6-5	many	NA	TRBJ2-7	CASSYRGRYEQYF	TGTGCCAGCAGTTACCGGGGGAGGTACGAGCAGTACTTC
TRBV28	many	TRBD1	TRBJ2-7	CASSFGTATYEQYF	TGTGCCAGCAGCTTCGGGACAGCGACCTACGAGCAGTACTTC
TRBV28	many	NA	TRBJ1-2	CASTSLGLLLGYTF	TGTGCCAGCACCTCTCTGGGCCTACTGCTAGGCTACACCTTC
TRBV11-2	NA	NA	TRBJ2-2	CASSFRGGRGTGELFF	TGTGCCAGCAGCTTCCGAGGGGGTAGAGGCACCGGGGAGCTGTTTTTT
TRBV24-1	many	NA	TRBJ2-5	CATSDLADNQETQYF	TGTGCCACCAGTGACCTCGCGGATAACCAAGAGACCCAGTACTTC
TRBV6-4	few	NA	TRBJ1-1	CASSDRVGTEAFF	TGTGCCAGCAGTGACAGGGTTGGGACTGAAGCTTTCTTT
TRBV7-2	many	TRBD1	TRBJ2-2	CASSLGGRGSNGELFF	TGTGCCAGCAGCTTAGGAGGCAGGGGGTCGAACGGGGAGCTGTTTTTT
TRBV27	NA	NA	TRBJ1-2	CASSLKGRLVYGYTF	TGTGCCAGCAGTCTTAAGGGCCGGCTGGTGTATGGCTACACCTTC
TRBV7-6	many	NA	TRBJ1-2	CASSLALTGAYGYTF	TGTGCCAGCAGCTTAGCCCTAACGGGGGCCTATGGCTACACCTTC
TRBV7-2	many	TRBD2	TRBJ2-2	CASSPGGLAGDTGELFF	TGTGCCAGCAGCCCCGGGGGACTAGCGGGAGACACCGGGGAGCTGTTTTTT
TRBV12-3/TRBV12-4	once	NA	TRBJ1-5	CTSSFNSNQPQHF	TGTACCAGCAGTTTTAACAGCAATCAGCCCCAGCATTTT
TRBV6-1	NA	TRBD2	TRBJ2-7	CASTSGRVSYEQYF	TGTGCCAGCACGAGCGGGAGGGTCTCCTACGAGCAGTACTTC
TRBV27	NA	NA	TRBJ2-7	CASQKGISLEQYF	TGTGCCAGCCAGAAAGGGATCTCACTCGAGCAGTACTTC
TRBV6-1	NA	NA	TRBJ1-1	CASGHHRLNTEAFF	TGTGCCAGCGGCCATCATCGGCTGAACACTGAAGCTTTCTTT
TRBV5-1	NA	NA	TRBJ2-2	CASEGLPNTGELFF	TGCGCCAGCGAGGGATTGCCGAACACCGGGGAGCTGTTTTTT
TRBV4-1	many	NA	TRBJ1-2	CASSREDIANYGYTF	TGCGCCAGCAGCCGAGAGGACATAGCTAACTATGGCTACACCTTC
TRBV20-1	NA	NA	TRBJ2-5	CSAKVGGETQYF	TGCAGTGCTAAAGTGGGCGGAGAGACCCAGTACTTC
TRBV6-5	many	NA	TRBJ1-1	CASSYGAHTEAFF	TGTGCCAGCAGTTATGGGGCTCACACTGAAGCTTTCTTT
TRBV19	NA	NA	TRBJ1-1	CASSPLYEDIGAEAFF	TGTGCCAGTAGCCCATTATACGAAGACATTGGCGCTGAAGCTTTCTTT
TRBV28	NA	NA	TRBJ2-7	CASSPNGVIYEQYF	TGTGCCAGCAGTCCCAACGGAGTGATCTACGAGCAGTACTTC
TRBV12-3/TRBV12-4	NA	TRBD1	TRBJ1-5	CASSQRQGGGQPQHF	TGTGCCAGCAGCCAGCGACAGGGCGGAGGTCAGCCCCAGCATTTT
TRBV28	many	NA	TRBJ1-2	CVSSKKGARGYTF	TGTGTCAGCAGTAAGAAAGGGGCTCGTGGCTACACCTTC
TRBV7-2	NA	TRBD1	TRBJ1-2	CASSFDRVGGYTF	TGTGCCAGCAGCTTCGACAGGGTCGGTGGCTACACCTTC
TRBV14	many	TRBD1	TRBJ2-7	CASSQEGQAGMYEQYF	TGTGCCAGCAGCCAAGAGGGACAGGCAGGAATGTACGAGCAGTACTTC
TRBV6-1	few	NA	TRBJ2-7	CASSESGYATYEQYF	TGTGCCAGCAGTGAATCGGGGTATGCCACCTACGAGCAGTACTTC